This T cell receptor (beta chain) originates from a study of blood T cell repertoires in COVID-19 (dated by TCRdb to 2019 to 2021). As for the study more broadly: Collaborator samples came from the United States, Italy and Spain and covered acute and convalescent phases of COVID-19. The prospective study material was composed of cDNA or gDNA derived from T cells, B-cell-depleted T cells, or PBMCs. Sample metadata almost always included a de-identified subject ID, COVID-19 status, age in years and sex. The repertoires were released in a freely available public database meant as a resource for research on the immune response to SARS-CoV-2. Subjects who had been exposed to COVID-19, were actively infected with it, or had recovered from it provided the deeply sampled blood TCRbeta repertoires that made up the dataset. HLA class I and class II types, where available, came from metadata supplied by the sample provider rather than from assay-based typing. Samples were obtained from the ongoing ImmuneRACE study (first 160 participants) and from 1,254 subjects provided by 6 global collaborators. What the authors observed across the whole study: Clinical and demographic metadata were provided uncurated, with the amount varying by source and participant.

Whole blood was collected in K2EDTA tubes by collaborating institutions according to the institutions' own protocols. For TCRbeta analysis, collaborators shipped samples in one of three forms: frozen whole blood, isolated PBMCs, or DNA extracted from either of those sample types. After removal of 1 base from V and 3 bases from J, the junction retains 7 bases not matched to a gene. The CDR3, cysteine through phenylalanine, is 16 amino acids long. Only CDR3 DNA is held: 48 bases, read in frame from base 1. Taken from the germline V gene, the CDR1 and CDR2 loops are SQVTM and ANQGSEA. The immunoSEQ Assay, a bias-controlled multiplex PCR, was used to amplify TCRbeta CDR3 regions from genomic DNA. From the authors' description of their analysis: The number of nucleated cells in each sample was estimated by amplification of reference gene primers within the assay. To quantify the absolute abundance of each unique TCRbeta CDR3 rearrangement, sequence reads were collapsed and filtered. For each sample, productive Simpson clonality was calculated as the square root of Simpson's diversity index over productive rearrangements. TCRdb's version of the immuneACCESS table is confined to in-frame rearrangements and falls short of the full clone set. An unresolved V gene accounts for under half of the shortfall where checked; the remainder is of unknown origin. For V, J and clone size, that table is used; D and trimming come from the DNA. The sample profile shows around 270,000 clones; approximately 87% of them were found once. Over 2% of the sample is in the top ten clones.

With respect to this clone: The specificity of this receptor is unknown. No clone much larger than this one lies a single base away; base qualities are absent.

The sequencing input was peripheral blood. The TCR originated in a woman aged 45-65 years with acute or convalescent COVID-19. Rearrangement joined TRBV29-1 to TRBJ2-1, and 9 junctional nucleotides match TRBD2. The DNA sequence follows: TGCAGCGTTGAAGGAGGAGGCGGGGGGGACTACAATGAGCAGTTCTTC. This codes for CSVEGGGGGDYNEQFF.